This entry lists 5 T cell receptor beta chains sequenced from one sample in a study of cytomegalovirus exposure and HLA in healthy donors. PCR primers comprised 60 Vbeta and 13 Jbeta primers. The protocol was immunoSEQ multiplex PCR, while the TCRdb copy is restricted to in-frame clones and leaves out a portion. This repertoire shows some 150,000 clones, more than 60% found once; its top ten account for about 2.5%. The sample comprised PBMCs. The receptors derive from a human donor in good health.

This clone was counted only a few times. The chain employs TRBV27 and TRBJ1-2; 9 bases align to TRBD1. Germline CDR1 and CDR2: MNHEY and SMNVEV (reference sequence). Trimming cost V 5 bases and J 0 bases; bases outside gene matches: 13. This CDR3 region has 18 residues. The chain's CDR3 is CASSLRHRQGGSNYGYTF. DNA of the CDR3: TGTGCCAGCAGTCTACGCCACAGACAGGGGGGCTCTAACTATGGCTACACCTTC.

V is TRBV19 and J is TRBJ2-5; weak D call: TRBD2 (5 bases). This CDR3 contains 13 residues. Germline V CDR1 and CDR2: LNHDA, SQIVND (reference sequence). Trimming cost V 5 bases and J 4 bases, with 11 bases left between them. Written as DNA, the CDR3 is TGTGCCAGTAGTCCCCGGGAATTAGAGACCCAGTACTTC. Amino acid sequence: CASSPRELETQYF. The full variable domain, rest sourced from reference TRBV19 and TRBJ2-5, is DGGITQSPKYLFRKEGQNVTLSCEQNLNHDAMYWYRQDPGQGLRLIYYSQIVNDFQKGDIAEGYSVSREKKESFPLTVTSAQKNPTAFYLCASSPRELETQYFGPGTRLLVL.

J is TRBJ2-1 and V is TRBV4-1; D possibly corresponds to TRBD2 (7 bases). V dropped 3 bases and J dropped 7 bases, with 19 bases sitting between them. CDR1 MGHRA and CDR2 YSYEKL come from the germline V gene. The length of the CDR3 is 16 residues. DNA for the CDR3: TGCGCCAGCAGCCAGCCCCCGGGAGGCAGGGGTAATGAGCAGTTCTTC. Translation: CASSQPPGGRGNEQFF.

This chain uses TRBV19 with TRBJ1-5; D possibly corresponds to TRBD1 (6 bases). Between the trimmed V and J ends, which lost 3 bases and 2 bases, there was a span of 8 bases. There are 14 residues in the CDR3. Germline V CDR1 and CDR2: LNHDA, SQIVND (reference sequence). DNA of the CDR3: TGTGCCAGTAGTATGTCAGGGGGCAATCAGCCCCAGCATTTT. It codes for CASSMSGGNQPQHF.

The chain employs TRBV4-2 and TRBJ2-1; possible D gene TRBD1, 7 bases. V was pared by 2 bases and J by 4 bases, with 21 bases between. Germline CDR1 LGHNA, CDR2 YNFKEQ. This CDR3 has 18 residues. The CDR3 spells CASSQLQSRGARYNEQFF. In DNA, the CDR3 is TGTGCCAGCAGCCAATTACAAAGCAGGGGGGCCAGATACAATGAGCAGTTCTTC.